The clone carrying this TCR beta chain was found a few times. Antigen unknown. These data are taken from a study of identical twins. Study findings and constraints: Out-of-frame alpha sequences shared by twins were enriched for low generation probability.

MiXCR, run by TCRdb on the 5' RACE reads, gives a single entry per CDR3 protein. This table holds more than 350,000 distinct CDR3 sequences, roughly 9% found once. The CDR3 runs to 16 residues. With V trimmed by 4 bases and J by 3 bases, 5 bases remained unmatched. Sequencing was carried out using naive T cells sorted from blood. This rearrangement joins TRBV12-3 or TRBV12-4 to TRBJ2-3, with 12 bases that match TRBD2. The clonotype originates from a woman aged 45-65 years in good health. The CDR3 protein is CASSSRLAGGTDTQYF. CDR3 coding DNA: TGTGCCAGCAGTTCGCGGCTAGCGGGAGGGACAGATACGCAGTATTTT.